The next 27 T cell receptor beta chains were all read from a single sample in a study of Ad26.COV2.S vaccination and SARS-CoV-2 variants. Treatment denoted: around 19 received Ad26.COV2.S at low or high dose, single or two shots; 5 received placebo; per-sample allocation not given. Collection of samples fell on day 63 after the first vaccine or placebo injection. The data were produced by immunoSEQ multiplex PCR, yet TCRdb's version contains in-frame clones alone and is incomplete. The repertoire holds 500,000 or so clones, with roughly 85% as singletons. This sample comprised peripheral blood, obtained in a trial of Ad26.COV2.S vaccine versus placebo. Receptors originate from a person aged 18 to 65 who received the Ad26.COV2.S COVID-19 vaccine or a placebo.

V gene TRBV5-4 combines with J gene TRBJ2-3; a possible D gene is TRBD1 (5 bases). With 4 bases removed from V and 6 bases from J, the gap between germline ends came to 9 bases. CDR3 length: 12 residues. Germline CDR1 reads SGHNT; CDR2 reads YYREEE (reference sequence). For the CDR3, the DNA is TGTGCCAGCAGCAGACCAGGGGATACGCAGTATTTT. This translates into CASSRPGDTQYF.

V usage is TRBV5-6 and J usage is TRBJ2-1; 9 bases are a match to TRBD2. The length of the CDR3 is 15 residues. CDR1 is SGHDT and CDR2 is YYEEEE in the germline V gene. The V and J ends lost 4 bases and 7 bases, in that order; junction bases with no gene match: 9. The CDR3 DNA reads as TGTGCCAGCAGCACCCGGACTAGCGCATGGAATGAGCAGTTCTTC. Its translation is CASSTRTSAWNEQFF.

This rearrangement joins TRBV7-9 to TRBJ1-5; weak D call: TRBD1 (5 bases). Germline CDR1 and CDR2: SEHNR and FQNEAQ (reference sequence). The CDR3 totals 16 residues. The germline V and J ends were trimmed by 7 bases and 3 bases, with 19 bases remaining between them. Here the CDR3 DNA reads TGTGCCAGCACCAAACGGACCCGGGACCTCAATCAGCCCCAGCATTTT. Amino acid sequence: CASTKRTRDLNQPQHF.

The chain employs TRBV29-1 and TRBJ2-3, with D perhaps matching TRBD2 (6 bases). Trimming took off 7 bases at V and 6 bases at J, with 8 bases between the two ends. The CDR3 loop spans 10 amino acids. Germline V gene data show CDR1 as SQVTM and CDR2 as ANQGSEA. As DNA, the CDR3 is TGCAGCGGCGGGAAGGATACGCAGTATTTT. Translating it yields CSGGKDTQYF.

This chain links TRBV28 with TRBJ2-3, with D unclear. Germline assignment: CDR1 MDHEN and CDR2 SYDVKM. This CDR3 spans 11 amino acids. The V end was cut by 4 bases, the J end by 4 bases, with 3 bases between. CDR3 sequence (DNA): TGTGCCAGCAGTTCGGCAGATACGCAGTATTTT. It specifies CASSSADTQYF.

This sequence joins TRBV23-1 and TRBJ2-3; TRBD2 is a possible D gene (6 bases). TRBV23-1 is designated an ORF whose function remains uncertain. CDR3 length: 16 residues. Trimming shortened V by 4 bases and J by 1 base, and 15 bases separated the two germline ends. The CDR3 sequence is CASSPLRDSGTDTQYF. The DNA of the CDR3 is TGCGCCAGCAGTCCTCTACGGGACTCGGGCACAGATACGCAGTATTTT.

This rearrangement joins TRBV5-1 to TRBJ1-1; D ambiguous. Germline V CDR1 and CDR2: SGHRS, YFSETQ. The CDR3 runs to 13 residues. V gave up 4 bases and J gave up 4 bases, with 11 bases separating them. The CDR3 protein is CASSLHRGTEAFF. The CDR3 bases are TGCGCCAGCAGCCTCCACCGGGGCACTGAAGCTTTCTTT.

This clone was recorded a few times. The DNA for the CDR3 is TGTGCCAGCAGCTTAGGCTGGAACTACGAGCAGTACTTC. It translates to CASSLGWNYEQYF. V is TRBV7-6 and J is TRBJ2-7; D is uncertain. Trimming took 1 base from V and 3 from J, leaving 7 bases between them. From germline, CDR1 is SGHVS and CDR2 FNYEAQ. This CDR3 contains 13 residues.

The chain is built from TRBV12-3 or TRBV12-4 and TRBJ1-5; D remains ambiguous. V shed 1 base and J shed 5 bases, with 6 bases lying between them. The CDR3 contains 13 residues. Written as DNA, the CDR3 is TGTGCCAGCAGTTTAGGGTGGGATCAGCCCCAGCATTTT. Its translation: CASSLGWDQPQHF.

This chain's CDR3 is CASSQDGGLEQYF. CDR3 in DNA: TGTGCCAGCAGCCAAGATGGGGGACTAGAGCAGTATTTT. The chain joins TRBV4-2 to TRBJ2-3, with 8 bases that match TRBD2. Trimming cost V 0 bases and J 11 bases; bases outside gene matches: 4. Germline V gene sequence: CDR1 LGHNA, CDR2 YNFKEQ. CDR3 length: 13 residues.

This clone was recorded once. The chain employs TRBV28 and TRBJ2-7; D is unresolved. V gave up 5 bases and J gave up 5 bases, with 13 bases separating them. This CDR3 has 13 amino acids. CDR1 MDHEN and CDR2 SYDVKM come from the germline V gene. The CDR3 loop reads CASSLWPPDEQYF. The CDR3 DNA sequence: TGTGCCAGCAGTCTCTGGCCCCCCGACGAGCAGTACTTC. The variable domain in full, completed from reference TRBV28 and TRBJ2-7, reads DVKVTQSSRYLVKRTGEKVFLECVQDMDHENMFWYRQDPGLGLRLIYFSYDVKMKEKGDIPEGYSVSREKKERFSLILESASTNQTSMYLCASSLWPPDEQYFGPGTRLTVT.

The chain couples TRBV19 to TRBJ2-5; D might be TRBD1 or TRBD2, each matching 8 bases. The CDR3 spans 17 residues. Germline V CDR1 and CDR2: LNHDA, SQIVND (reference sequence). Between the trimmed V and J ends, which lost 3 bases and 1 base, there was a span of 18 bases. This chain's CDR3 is CASSIPGGAGGQETQYF. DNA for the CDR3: TGTGCCAGTAGTATTCCAGGGGGCGCGGGAGGCCAAGAGACCCAGTACTTC. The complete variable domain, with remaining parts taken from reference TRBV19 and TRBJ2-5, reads DGGITQSPKYLFRKEGQNVTLSCEQNLNHDAMYWYRQDPGQGLRLIYYSQIVNDFQKGDIAEGYSVSREKKESFPLTVTSAQKNPTAFYLCASSIPGGAGGQETQYFGPGTRLLVL.

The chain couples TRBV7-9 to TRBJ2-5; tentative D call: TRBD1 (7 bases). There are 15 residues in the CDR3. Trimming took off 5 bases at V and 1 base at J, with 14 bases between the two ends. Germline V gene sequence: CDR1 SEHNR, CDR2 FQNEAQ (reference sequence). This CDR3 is CASSPRGDSQETQYF. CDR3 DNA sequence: TGTGCCAGCAGCCCTAGGGGGGACAGCCAAGAGACCCAGTACTTC.

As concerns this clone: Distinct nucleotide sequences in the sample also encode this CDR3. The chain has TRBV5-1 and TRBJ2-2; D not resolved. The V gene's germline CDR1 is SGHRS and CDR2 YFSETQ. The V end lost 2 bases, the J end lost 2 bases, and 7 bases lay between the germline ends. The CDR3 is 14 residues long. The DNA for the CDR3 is TGCGCCAGCAGCTTAGCCCTTAACACCGGGGAGCTGTTTTTT. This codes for CASSLALNTGELFF.

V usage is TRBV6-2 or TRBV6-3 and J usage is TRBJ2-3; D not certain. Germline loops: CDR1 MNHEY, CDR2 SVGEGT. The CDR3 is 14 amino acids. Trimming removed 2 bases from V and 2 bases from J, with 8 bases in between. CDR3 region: CASSYPDHTDTQYF. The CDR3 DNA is TGTGCCAGCAGTTACCCGGACCACACAGATACGCAGTATTTT.

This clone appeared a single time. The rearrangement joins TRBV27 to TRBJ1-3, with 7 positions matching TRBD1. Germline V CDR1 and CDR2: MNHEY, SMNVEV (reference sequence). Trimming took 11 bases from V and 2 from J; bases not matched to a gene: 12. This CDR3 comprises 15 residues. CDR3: CASKQGVGTGNTIYF. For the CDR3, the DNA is TGTGCCTCCAAGCAGGGGGTAGGGACTGGAAACACCATATATTTT.

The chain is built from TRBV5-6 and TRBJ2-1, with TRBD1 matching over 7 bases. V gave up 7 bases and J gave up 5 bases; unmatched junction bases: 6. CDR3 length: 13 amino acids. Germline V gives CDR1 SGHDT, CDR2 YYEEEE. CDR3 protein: CASGGDRDNEQFF. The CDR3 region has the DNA TGTGCCAGCGGGGGAGACAGGGACAATGAGCAGTTCTTC.

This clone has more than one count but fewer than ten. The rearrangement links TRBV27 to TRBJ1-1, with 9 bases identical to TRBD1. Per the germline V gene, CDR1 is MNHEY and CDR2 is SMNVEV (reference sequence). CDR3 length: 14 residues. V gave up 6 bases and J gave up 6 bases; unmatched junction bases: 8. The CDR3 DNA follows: TGTGCCAGCAGGCGGGGGACAGGGTACGCTGAAGCTTTCTTT. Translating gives CASRRGTGYAEAFF.

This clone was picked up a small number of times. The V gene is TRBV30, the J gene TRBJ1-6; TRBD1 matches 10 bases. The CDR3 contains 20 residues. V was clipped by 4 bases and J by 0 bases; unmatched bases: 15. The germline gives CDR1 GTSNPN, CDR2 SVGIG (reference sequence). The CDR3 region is CAWTRLTGTGESSYNSPLHF. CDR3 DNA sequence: TGTGCCTGGACCCGTCTAACTGGGACAGGGGAGAGCTCCTATAATTCACCCCTCCACTTT. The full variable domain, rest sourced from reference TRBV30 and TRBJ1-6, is SQTIHQWPATLVQPVGSPLSLECTVEGTSNPNLYWYRQAAGRGLQLLFYSVGIGQISSEVPQNLSASRPQDRQFILSSKKLLLSDSGFYLCAWTRLTGTGESSYNSPLHFGNGTRLTVT.

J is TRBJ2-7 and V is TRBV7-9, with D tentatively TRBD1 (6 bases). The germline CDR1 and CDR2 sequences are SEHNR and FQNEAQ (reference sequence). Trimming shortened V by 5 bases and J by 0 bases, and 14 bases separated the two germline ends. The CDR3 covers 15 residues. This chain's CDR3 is CASSNRQANSYEQYF. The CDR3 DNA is TGTGCCAGCAGCAACCGACAGGCAAACTCCTACGAGCAGTACTTC.

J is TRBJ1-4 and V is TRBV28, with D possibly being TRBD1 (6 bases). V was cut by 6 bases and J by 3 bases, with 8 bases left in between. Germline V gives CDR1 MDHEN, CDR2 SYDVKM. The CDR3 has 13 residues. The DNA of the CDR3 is TGTGCCAGCAGAGGGGGGGCTAATGAAAAACTGTTTTTT. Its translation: CASRGGANEKLFF.

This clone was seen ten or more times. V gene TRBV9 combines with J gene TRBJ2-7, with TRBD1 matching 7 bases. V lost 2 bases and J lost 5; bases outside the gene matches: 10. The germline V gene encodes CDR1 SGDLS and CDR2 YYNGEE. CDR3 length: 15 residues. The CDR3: CASSVTGTEQNEQYF. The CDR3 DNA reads TGTGCCAGCAGCGTTACCGGGACAGAACAGAACGAGCAGTACTTC.

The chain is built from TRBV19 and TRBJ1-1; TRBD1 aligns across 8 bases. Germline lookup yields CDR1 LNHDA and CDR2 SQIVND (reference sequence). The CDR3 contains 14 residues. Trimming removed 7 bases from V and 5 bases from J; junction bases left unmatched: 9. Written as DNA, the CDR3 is TGTGCCAGTACCTCTTGGACAGGGCGAACTGAAGCTTTCTTT. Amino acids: CASTSWTGRTEAFF. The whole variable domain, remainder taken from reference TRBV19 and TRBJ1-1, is DGGITQSPKYLFRKEGQNVTLSCEQNLNHDAMYWYRQDPGQGLRLIYYSQIVNDFQKGDIAEGYSVSREKKESFPLTVTSAQKNPTAFYLCASTSWTGRTEAFFGQGTRLTVV.

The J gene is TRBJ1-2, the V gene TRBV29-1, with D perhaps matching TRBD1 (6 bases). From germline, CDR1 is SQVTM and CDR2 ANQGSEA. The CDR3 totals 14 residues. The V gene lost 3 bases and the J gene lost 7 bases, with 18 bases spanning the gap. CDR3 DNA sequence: TGCAGCGTTGATTCTTTAGGGGGGTTCGTTGGCTACACCTTC. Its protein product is CSVDSLGGFVGYTF.

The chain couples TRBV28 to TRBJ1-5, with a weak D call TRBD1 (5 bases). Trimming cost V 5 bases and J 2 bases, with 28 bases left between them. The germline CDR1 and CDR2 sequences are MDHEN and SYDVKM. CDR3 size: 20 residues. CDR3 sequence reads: CASSPRRAGEWGSGNQPQHF. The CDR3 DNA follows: TGTGCCAGCAGTCCCCGCAGGGCGGGTGAGTGGGGTAGCGGCAATCAGCCCCAGCATTTT. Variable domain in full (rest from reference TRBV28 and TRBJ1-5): DVKVTQSSRYLVKRTGEKVFLECVQDMDHENMFWYRQDPGLGLRLIYFSYDVKMKEKGDIPEGYSVSREKKERFSLILESASTNQTSMYLCASSPRRAGEWGSGNQPQHFGDGTRLSIL.

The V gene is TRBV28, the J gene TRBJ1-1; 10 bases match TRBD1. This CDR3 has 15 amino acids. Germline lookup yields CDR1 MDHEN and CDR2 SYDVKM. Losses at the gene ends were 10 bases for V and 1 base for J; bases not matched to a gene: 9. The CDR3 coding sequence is TGTGCCACCAGGTCCCGGGACAGGGGGAACACTGAAGCTTTCTTT. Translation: CATRSRDRGNTEAFF.

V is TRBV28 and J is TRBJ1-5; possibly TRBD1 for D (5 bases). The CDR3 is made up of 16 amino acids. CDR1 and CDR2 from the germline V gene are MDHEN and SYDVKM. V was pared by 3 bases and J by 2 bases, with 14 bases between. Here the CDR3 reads CASSLSQGIGNQPQHF. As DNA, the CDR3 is TGTGCCAGCAGTTTGAGTCAGGGCATTGGCAATCAGCCCCAGCATTTT.